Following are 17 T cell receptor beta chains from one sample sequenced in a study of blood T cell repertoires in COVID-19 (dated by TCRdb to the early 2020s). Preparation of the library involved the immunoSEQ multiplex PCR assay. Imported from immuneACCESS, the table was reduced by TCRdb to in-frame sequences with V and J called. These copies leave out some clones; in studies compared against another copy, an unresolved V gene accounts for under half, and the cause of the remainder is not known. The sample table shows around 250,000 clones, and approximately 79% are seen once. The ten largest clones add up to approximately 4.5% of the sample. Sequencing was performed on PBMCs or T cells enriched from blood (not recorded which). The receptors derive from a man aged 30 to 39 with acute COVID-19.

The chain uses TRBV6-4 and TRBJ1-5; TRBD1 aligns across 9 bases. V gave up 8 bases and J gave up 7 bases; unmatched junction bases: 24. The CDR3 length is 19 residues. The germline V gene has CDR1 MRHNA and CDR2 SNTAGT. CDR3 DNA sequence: TGTGCCAGCTGTAATTACCGGGACAGGGATTGGGGCAAGTGCCAGCCCCAGCATTTT. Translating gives CASCNYRDRDWGKCQPQHF.

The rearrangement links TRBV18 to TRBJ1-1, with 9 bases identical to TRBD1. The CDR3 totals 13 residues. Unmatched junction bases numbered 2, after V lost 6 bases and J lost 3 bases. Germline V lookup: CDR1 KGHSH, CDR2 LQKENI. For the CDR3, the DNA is TGTGCCAGCTCGCGGACAGGGGACACTGAAGCTTTCTTT. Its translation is CASSRTGDTEAFF.

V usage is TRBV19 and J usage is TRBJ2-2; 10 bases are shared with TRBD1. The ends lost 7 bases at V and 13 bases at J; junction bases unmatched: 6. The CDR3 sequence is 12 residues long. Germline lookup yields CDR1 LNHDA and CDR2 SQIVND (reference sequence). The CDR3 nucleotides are TGTGCCAGTAACCCGGGACAGGGGCCGCTGTTTTTT. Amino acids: CASNPGQGPLFF.

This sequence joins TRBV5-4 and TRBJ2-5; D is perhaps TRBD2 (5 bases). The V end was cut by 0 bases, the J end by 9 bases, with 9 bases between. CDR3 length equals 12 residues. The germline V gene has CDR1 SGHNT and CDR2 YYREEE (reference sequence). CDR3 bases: TGTGCCAGCAGCTTGGCCCCGGAGGCCCAGTACTTC. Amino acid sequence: CASSLAPEAQYF.

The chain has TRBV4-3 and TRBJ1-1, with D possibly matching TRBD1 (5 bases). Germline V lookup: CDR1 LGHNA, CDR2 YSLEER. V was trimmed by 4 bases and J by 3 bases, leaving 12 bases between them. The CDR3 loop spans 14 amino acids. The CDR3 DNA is TGCGCCAGCAGCCCGGCGCGGGGGGACACTGAAGCTTTCTTT. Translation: CASSPARGDTEAFF.

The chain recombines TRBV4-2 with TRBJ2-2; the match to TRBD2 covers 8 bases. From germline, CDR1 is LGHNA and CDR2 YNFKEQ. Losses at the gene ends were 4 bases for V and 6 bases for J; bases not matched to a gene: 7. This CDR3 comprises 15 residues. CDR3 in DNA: TGTGCCAGCAGCCCGGGACTAGGTGAGGCCGGGGAGCTGTTTTTT. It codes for CASSPGLGEAGELFF.

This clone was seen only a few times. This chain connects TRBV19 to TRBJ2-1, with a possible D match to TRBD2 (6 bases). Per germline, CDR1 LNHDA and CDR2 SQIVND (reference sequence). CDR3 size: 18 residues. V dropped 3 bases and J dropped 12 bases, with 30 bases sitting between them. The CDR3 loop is CASSIGASGGTVVGGQFF. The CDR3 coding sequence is TGTGCCAGTAGTATTGGTGCGTCTGGGGGGACTGTGGTCGGTGGGCAGTTCTTC.

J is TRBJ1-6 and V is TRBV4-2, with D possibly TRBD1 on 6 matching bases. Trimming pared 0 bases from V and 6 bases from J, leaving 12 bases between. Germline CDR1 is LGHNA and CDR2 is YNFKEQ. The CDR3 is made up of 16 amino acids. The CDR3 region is CASSQDGQLSNSPLHF. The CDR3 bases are TGTGCCAGCAGCCAAGATGGACAGCTAAGTAATTCACCCCTCCACTTT.

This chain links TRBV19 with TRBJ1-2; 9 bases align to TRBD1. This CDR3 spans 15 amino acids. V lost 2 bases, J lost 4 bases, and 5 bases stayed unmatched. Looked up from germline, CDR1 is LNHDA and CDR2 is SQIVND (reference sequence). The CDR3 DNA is TGTGCCAGTAGTATAAGCGGGACAGGGTCCTATGGCTACACCTTC. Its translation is CASSISGTGSYGYTF.

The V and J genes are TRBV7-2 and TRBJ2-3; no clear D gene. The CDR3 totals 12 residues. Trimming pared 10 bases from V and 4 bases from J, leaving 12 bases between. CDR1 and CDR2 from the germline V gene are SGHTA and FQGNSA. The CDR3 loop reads CATRKEADTQYF. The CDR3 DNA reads TGTGCCACCCGAAAAGAGGCAGATACGCAGTATTTT.

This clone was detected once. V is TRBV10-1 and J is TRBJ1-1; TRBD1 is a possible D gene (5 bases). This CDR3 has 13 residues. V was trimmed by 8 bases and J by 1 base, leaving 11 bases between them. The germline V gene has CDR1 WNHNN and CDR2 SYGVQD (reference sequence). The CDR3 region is CASSYRSNTEAFF. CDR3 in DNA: TGCGCCAGCTCTTACAGGTCGAACACTGAAGCTTTCTTT.

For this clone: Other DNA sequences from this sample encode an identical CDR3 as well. CDR3 coding DNA: TGTGCCAGCAGCTTAGGGGGGGGCTACGAGCAGTACGTC. Translated: CASSLGGGYEQYV. This sequence joins TRBV7-8 and TRBJ2-7; 7 bases map to TRBD2. Germline V gene sequence: CDR1 SGHVS, CDR2 FQNEAQ. The CDR3 covers 13 residues. The trim removed 1 base at V and 3 bases at J, leaving 0 bases unmatched.

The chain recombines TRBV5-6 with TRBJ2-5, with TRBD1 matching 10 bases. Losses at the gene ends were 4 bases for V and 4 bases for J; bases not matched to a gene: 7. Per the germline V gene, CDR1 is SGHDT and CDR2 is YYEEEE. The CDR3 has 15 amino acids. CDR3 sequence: CASSKDRGVSETQYF. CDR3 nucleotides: TGTGCCAGCAGCAAGGACAGGGGGGTTTCAGAGACCCAGTACTTC.

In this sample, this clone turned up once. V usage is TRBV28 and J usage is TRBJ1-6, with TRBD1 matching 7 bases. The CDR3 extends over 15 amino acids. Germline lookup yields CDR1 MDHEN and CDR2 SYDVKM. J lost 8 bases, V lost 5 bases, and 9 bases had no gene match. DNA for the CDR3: TGTGCCAGCAGTCCCAGTCTAGGGGGCCATTCACCCCTCCACTTT. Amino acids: CASSPSLGGHSPLHF.

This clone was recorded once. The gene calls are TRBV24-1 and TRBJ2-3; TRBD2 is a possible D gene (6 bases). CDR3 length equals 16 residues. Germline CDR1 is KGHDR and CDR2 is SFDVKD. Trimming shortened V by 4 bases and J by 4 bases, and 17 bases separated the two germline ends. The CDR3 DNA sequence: TGTGCCACCAGTGAAACGACTAGACCTCGGTCAGATACGCAGTATTTT. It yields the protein CATSETTRPRSDTQYF.

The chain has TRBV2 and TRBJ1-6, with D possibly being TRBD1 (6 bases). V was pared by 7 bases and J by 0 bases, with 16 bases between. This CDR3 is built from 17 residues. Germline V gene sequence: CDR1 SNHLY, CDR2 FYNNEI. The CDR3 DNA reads TGTGCCAGCACCTTAATAGGACAGAGCTCCTATAATTCACCCCTCCACTTT. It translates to CASTLIGQSSYNSPLHF.

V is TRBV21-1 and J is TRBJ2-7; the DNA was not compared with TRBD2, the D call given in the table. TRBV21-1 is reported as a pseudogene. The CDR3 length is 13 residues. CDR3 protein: CASSTSGTYEQYV. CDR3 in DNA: TGTGCCAGCAGCACTAGCGGGACCTACGAGCAGTACGTC.